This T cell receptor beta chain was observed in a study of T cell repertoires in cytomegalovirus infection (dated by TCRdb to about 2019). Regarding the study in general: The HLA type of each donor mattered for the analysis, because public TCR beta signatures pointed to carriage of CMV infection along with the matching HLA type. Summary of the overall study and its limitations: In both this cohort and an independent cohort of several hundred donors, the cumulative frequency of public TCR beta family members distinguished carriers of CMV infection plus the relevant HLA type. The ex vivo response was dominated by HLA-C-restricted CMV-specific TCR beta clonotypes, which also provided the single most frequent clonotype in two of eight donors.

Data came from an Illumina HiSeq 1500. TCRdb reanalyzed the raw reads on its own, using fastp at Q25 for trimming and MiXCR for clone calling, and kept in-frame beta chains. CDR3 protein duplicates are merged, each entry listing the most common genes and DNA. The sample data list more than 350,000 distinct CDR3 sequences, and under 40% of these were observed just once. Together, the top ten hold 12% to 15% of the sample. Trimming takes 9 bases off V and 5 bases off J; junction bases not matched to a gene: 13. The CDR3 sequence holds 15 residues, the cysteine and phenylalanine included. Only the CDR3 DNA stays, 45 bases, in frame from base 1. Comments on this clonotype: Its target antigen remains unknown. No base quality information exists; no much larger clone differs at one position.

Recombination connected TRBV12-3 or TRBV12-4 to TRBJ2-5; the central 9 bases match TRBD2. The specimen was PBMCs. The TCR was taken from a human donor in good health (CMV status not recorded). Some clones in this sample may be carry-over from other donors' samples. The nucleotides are TGTGCCAGTAGTCCATCCGGGACTAGCTGGGAGACCCAGTACTTC. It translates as CASSPSGTSWETQYF.